Listed here is a single T cell receptor (beta chain). The data originate from a study of blood T cell repertoires in COVID-19. About the study: Acute and convalescent COVID-19 samples came from the United States, Italy and Spain. T cells, B-cell-depleted T cells, or PBMCs provided the cDNA or gDNA that served as material.

In the original workflow: Reference gene primer amplification yielded estimated nucleated cell counts. Only in-frame clones appear in the TCRdb table, and some are missing; sequencing was by immunoSEQ multiplex PCR. That table is the source of V, J and clone size, and D and trimming were worked out from the DNA. The sample lists some 70,000 clones; about 86% were seen once. The clonotype was recovered from a man aged 45-65 years with active COVID-19. The sequenced material came from peripheral blood.

In nucleotides, the CDR3 is TGTGCCAGCAACACCAGGGGGCGCAGCTCCAATTCACCCCTCCACTTT. Protein sequence: CASNTRGRSSNSPLHF. The V call is TRBV2, the J call TRBJ1-6, with 8 bases matching TRBD1. V lost 7 bases and J lost 7; bases outside the gene matches: 12. This CDR3 comprises 16 residues. CDR1 is SNHLY and CDR2 is FYNNEI in the germline V gene.